This T cell receptor (beta chain) is from a study of shared clonotypes between healthy human individuals. Study observations and caveats: Naive CD4 clonotypes overlapped across several donors at approximately 5.5%.

TCRdb keeps only in-frame clones here, not all; method: immunoSEQ multiplex PCR. The table records about 2 million clones, approximately 94% of them present only once. Naive CD8 cells lacked CD45RO, underwent positive selection for CCR7 and left out terminally differentiated effector memory CD45RA+ cells. Points on this clone: No antigen is known for it.

CDR3 size: 16 residues. The germline V and J ends were trimmed by 4 bases and 5 bases, with 21 bases remaining between them. Germline CDR1 is MNHEY and CDR2 is SVGAGI. This TCR was recovered from a man between 18 and 35 years old in good health. Sequenced input: naive CD8+ T cells sorted from blood. V usage is TRBV6-5 and J usage is TRBJ2-7; a weak D match, TRBD1 (6 bases). The CDR3 here is CASSLTSGEGIHEQYF. The CDR3 nucleotides are TGTGCCAGCAGTTTAACCTCAGGGGAAGGGATCCACGAGCAGTACTTC.